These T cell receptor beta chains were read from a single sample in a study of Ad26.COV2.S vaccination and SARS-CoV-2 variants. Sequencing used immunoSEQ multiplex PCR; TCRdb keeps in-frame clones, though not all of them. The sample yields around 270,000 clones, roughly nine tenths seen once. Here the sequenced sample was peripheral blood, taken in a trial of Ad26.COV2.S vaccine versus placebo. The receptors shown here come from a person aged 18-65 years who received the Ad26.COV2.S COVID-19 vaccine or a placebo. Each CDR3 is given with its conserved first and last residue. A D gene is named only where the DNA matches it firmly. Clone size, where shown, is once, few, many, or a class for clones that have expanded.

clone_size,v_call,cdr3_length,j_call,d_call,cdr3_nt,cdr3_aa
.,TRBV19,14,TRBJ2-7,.,TGTGCCAGTAGCGATCGGGGCTTAGCTACCGAGCAGTACTTC,CASSDRGLATEQYF
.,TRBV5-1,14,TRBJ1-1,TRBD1,TGCGCCAGCAGCTTGGCAGGGGGCTACACTGAAGCTTTCTTT,CASSLAGGYTEAFF
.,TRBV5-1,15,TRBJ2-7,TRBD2,TGCGCCAGCAGCCATAGCGGGGGTTATCTCTACGAGCAGTACTTC,CASSHSGGYLYEQYF
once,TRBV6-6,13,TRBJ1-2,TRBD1,TGTGCCAGCAGTCGCGGACAGGGGGTAGGCTACACCTTC,CASSRGQGVGYTF
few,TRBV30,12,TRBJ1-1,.,TGTGCCTGGGTTAATGACAAAAACCAACCTTTCTTT,CAWVNDKNQPFF
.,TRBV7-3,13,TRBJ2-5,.,TGTGCCAGCAGCCCGGGACTGCAAGAGACCCAGTACTTC,CASSPGLQETQYF
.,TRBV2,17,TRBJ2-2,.,TGTGCCAGCAGTGATGGTGGAGGATTTATGAACACCGGGGAGCTGTTTTTT,CASSDGGGFMNTGELFF
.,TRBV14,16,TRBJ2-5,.,TGTGCCAGCAGCCTCACCCCTGGGATTAACCAAGAGACCCAGTACTTC,CASSLTPGINQETQYF
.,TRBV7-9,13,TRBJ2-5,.,TGTGCCAGCAGCCAGAGGATTCAAGAGACCCAGTACTTC,CASSQRIQETQYF
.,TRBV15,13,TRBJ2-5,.,TGTGCCACCAGCAGAGACAGGGTTGAGACCCAGTACTTC,CATSRDRVETQYF
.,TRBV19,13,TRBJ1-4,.,TGTGCCAGTAGTATAGGGGCTAATGAAAAACTGTTTTTT,CASSIGANEKLFF
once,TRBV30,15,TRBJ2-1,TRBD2,TGTGCCTGGAGTATAAGGCGGGAGGCCTACAATGAGCAGTTCTTC,CAWSIRREAYNEQFF
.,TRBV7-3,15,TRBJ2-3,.,TGTGCCAGCAGCTTAAGTCCCGCTAGCACAGATACGCAGTATTTT,CASSLSPASTDTQYF
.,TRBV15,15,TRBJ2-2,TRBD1,TGTGCCACCAGCAGCCTACAGGGGGCCCACGGGGAGCTGTTTTTT,CATSSLQGAHGELFF
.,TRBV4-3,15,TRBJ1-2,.,TGCGCCAGCAGCCAAGGATGGAACAGTGCAGGAGGCTACACCTTC,CASSQGWNSAGGYTF
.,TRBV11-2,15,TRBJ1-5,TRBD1,TGTGCCAGCAGCTTAGGGACAGGCAACGGTCAGCCCCAGCATTTT,CASSLGTGNGQPQHF
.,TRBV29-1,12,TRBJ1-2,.,TGCAGCGTTGAAGAAACCGGGGGGGTCTACACCTTC,CSVEETGGVYTF